This entry is about one T cell receptor beta chain. What it recognizes is unknown. Germline-derived CDR1 and CDR2 are MNHEY and SVGAGI. The CDR3 loop spans 17 amino acids. With V trimmed by 6 bases and J by 7 bases, 17 bases remained unmatched. TCRdb itself ran the reads through MiXCR, one entry per CDR3 protein. The sample lists about 500,000 distinct CDR3 sequences, around 35% occurring once. The data belong to a study of T cell repertoires in cytomegalovirus infection. Study-wide background: As its CMV epitopes, the study selected recently identified HLA-C-restricted and well-studied HLA-B-restricted targets. CMV infection and matching HLA type were both indicated by public TCR beta signatures.

General study points: Clonotype analysis showed dominance of the ex vivo response by HLA-C-restricted CMV-specific TCR beta clonotypes.

This chain links TRBV6-5 with TRBJ2-1; 8 bases are a match to TRBD2. The sample was cultured PBMCs, taken from culture after CMV antigen stimulation. The clonotype comes from a human donor in good health (CMV status not recorded). Some clones in this sample may be carry-over from other donors' samples. In DNA, the CDR3 is TGTGCCAGCAGACAATTACCGGGACACGGGAGGGGGAATGAGCAGTTCTTC. Translating it yields CASRQLPGHGRGNEQFF.